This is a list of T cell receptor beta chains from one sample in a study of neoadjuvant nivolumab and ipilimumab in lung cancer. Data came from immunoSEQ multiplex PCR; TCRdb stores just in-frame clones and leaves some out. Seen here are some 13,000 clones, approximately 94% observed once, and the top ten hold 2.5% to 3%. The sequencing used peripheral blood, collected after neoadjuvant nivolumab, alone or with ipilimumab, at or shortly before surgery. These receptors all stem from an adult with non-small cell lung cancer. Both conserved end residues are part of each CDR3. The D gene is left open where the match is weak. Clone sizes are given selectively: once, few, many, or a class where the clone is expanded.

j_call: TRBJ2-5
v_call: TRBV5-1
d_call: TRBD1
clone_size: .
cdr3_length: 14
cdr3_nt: TGCGCCAGCAGCTCATGGACAGGGATGGAGACCCAGTACTTC
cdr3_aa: CASSSWTGMETQYF

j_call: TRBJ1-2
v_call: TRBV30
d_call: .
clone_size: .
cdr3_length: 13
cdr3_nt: TGTGCCTGGACAAGGAGAAGAGGCTATGGCTACACCTTC
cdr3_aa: CAWTRRRGYGYTF

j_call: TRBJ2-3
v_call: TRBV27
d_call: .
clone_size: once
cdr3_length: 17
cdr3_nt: TGTGCCAGCAGTTCCACAGGGTTCCCCGGAGCTACAGATACGCAGTATTTT
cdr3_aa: CASSSTGFPGATDTQYF

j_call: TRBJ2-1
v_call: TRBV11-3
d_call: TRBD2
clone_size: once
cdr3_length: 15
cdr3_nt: TGTGCCAGCAGCAAAGGGAGCGGGAGATATAATGAGCAGTTCTTC
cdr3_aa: CASSKGSGRYNEQFF

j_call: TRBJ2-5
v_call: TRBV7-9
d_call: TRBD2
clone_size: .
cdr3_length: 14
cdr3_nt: TGTGCCACCCGGACTAGCCGCCCACAAGAGACCCAGTACTTC
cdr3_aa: CATRTSRPQETQYF

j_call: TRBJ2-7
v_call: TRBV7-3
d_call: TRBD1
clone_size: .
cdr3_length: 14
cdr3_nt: TGTGCCAGCAGCTCCTCGGGACAGGGAGACGAGCAGTACTTC
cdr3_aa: CASSSSGQGDEQYF

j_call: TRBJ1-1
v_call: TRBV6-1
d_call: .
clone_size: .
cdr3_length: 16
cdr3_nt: TGTGCCAGCAGTGAAAGACCGGGACGGCCCAGCCCTGAAGCTTTCTTT
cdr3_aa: CASSERPGRPSPEAFF

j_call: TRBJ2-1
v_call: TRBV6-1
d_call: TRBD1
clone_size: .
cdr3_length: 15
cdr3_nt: TGTGCCAGCAGTGAAGCGCCAGGGGGCTACGATGAGCAGTTCTTC
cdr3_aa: CASSEAPGGYDEQFF

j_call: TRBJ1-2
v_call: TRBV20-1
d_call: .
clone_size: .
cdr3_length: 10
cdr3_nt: TGCAGTGCTAGGTTGGGTGGCTACACCTTC
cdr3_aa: CSARLGGYTF

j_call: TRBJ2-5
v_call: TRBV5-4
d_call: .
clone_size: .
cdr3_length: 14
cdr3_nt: TGTGCCAGCAGCTTGTGGTTCTTCCAAGAGACCCAGTACTTC
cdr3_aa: CASSLWFFQETQYF

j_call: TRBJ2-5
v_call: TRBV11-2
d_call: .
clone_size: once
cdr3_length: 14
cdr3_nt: TGTGCCAGCAGCCAGTGGGGGGCCGGGGAGACCCAGTACTTC
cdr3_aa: CASSQWGAGETQYF

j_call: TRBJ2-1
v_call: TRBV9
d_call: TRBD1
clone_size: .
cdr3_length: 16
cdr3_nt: TGTGCCAGCAGCGTAGATACAGGGGGCGCCTACAATGAGCAGTTCTTC
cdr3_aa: CASSVDTGGAYNEQFF

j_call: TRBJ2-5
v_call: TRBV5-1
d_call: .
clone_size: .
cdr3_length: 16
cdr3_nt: TGCGCCAGCAGCTTGGGCCAGCTAACAAGGGAAGAGACCCAGTACTTC
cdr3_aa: CASSLGQLTREETQYF

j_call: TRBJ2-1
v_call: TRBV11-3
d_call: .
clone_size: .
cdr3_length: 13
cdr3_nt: TGTGCCAGCAGCTTAGGCGTGACAGCAAAGCAGTTCTTC
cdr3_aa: CASSLGVTAKQFF

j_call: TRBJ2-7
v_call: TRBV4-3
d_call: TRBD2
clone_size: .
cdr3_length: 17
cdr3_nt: TGCGCCAGCAGCCAAGCTTTGCGACTAGCGGTCCCCTACGAGCAGTACTTC
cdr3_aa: CASSQALRLAVPYEQYF

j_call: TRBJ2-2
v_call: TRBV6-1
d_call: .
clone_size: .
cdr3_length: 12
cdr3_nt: TGTGCCAGCAGTTGGGGTACCGGGGAGCTGTTTTTT
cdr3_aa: CASSWGTGELFF

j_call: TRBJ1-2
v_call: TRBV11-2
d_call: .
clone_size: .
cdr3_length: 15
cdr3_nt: TGTGCCAGCAGCTTAGATGGGCAGTGGGACTATGGCTACACCTTC
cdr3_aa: CASSLDGQWDYGYTF

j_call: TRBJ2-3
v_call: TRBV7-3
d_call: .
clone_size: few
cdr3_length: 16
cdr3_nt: TGTGCCAGCAGCTTAACCCCCGTTAGCGGAACAGATACGCAGTATTTT
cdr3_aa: CASSLTPVSGTDTQYF

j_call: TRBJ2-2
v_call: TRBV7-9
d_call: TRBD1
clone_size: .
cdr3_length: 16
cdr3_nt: TGTGCCAGCAGCTCATATCGGACAGGGTTTGTCGGGGAGCTGTTTTTT
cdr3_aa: CASSSYRTGFVGELFF

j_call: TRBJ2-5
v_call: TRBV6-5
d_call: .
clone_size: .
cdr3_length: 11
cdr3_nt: TGTGCCAGCAGTTACCAAGAGACCCAGTACTTC
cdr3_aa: CASSYQETQYF

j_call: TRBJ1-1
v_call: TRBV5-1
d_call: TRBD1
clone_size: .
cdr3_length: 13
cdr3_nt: TGCGCCAGCAGCTTGGGGCCAGGGGGCGAAGCTTTCTTT
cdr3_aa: CASSLGPGGEAFF

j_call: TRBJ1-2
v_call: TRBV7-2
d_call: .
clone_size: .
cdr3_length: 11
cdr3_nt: TGTGCCAGCAGCCAAACGGACCACTACACCTTC
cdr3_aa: CASSQTDHYTF

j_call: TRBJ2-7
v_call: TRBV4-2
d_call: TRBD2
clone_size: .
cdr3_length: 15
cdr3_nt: TGTGCCAGCAGCCAGCCCGGGGGGAACTCCTACGAGCAGTACTTC
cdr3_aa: CASSQPGGNSYEQYF

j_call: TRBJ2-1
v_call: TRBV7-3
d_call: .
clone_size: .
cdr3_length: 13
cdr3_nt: TGTGCCAGCAGCTTAACACCCGGCAATGAGCAGTTCTTC
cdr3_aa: CASSLTPGNEQFF

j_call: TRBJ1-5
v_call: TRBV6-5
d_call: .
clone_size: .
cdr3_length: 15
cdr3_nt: TGTGCCAGCAGTTACACAACCGGGACCGACCAGCCCCAGCATTTT
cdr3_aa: CASSYTTGTDQPQHF

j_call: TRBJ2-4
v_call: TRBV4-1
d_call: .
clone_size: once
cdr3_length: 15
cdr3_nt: TGCGCCAGCAGCCAAGATGACGAAGCCAAAAACATTCAGTACTTC
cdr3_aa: CASSQDDEAKNIQYF

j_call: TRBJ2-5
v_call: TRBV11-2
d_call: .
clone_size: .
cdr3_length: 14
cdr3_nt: TGTGCCAGCAGCCTATCAGTGATCGAAGAGACCCAGTACTTC
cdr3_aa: CASSLSVIEETQYF

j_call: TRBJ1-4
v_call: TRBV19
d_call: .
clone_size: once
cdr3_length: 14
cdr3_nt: TGTGCCAGTACAGGGTTTGGTTCTAATGAAAAACTGTTTTTT
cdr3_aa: CASTGFGSNEKLFF

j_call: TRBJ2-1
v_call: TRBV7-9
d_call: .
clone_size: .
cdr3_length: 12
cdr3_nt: TGTGCCAGCAGCCGTGGACCAGAAGATCAGTTCTTC
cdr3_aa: CASSRGPEDQFF

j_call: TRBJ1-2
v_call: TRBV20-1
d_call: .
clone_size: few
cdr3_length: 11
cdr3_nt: TGCAGTGCTAGATCCAGTTATGGCTACACCTTC
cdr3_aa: CSARSSYGYTF

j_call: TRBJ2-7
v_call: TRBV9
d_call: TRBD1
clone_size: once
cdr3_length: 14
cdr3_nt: TGTGCCAGCAGCTCCCTGGGACAGCCCTACGAGCAGTACTTC
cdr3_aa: CASSSLGQPYEQYF

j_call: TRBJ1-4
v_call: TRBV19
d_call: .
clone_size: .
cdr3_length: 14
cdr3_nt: TGTGCCAGTAGTATAGGAGGGGCTAATGAAAAACTGTTTTTT
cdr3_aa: CASSIGGANEKLFF

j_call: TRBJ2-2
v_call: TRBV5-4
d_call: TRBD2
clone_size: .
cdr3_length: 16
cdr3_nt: TGTGCCAGCAGCCCCTTTGGGACTAGGGACACCGGGGAGCTGTTTTTT
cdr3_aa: CASSPFGTRDTGELFF

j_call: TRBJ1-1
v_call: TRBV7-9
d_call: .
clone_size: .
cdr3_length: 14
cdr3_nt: TGTGCCAGCAGCCTGACAGACACGAACACTGAAGCTTTCTTT
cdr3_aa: CASSLTDTNTEAFF

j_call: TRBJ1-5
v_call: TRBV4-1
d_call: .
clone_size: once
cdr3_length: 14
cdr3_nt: TGCGCCAGCAGCCAAGATTACAGCAATCAGCCCCAGCATTTT
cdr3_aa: CASSQDYSNQPQHF

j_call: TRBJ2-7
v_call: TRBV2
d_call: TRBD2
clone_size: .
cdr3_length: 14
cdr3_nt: TGTGCCAGCAGTGAGGGGGGCGGGAGGTACGAGCAGTACTTC
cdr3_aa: CASSEGGGRYEQYF

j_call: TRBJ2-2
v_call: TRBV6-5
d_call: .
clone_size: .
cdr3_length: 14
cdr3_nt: TGTGCCAGCAGCCTTAGGGAAGTAACCGGGGAGCTGTTTTTT
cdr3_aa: CASSLREVTGELFF

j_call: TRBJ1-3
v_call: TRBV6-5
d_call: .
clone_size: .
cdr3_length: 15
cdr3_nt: TGTGCCAGCAGTTATCAGGGCGACTCTGGAAACACCATATATTTT
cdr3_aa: CASSYQGDSGNTIYF

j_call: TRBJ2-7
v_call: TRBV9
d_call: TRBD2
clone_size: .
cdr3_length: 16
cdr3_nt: TGTGCCAGCAGCACTAGGACTAGCGGCCGATCCTACGAGCAGTACTTC
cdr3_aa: CASSTRTSGRSYEQYF

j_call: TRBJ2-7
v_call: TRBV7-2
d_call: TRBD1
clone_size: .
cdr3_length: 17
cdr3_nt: TGTGCCAGCAGCTTAAGGGCTCGCGGGACAGGGGGGTACGAGCAGTACTTC
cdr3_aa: CASSLRARGTGGYEQYF

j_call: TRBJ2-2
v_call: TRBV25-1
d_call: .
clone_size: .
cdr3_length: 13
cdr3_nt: TGTGCCAGCAGTGAATACGTAAACGGGGAGCTGTTTTTT
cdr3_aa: CASSEYVNGELFF

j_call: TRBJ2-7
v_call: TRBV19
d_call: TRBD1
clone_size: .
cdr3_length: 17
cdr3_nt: TGTGCCAGTAGTATAGGAGGGGGCGACAGCCTCTCCTACGAGCAGTACTTC
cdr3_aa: CASSIGGGDSLSYEQYF